A selection of T cell receptor beta chains follows, all from one sample in a study of regulatory T cells in long-lasting Graves disease. TCRdb reprocessed the multiplex PCR reads with MiXCR, giving one entry per CDR3 protein. The repertoire includes about 620,000 distinct CDR3 sequences, roughly 15% of them detected once, and 15% to 20% sits in the top ten. Separately, the same data were catalogued under a study of T cells in Graves' hyperthyroidism and ophthalmopathy.

Sequences were derived from peripheral blood mononuclear cells (PBMCs), sampled at new diagnosis, from a patient treated with antithyroid drugs. These receptors were taken from a woman in her thirties with Graves disease. The CDR3 runs from the conserved cysteine through the conserved F or W. The D gene is left open where the match is weak. Expanded clones get a size class; other rows say once, few or many, or leave the size out.

J	V	size	D	DNA	CDR3
TRBJ2-7	TRBV28	many	NA	TGTGCCAGCAGTCCCCAGGGGACATCCTACGAGCAGTACTTC	CASSPQGTSYEQYF
TRBJ2-1	TRBV20-1	NA	NA	TGCAGTGCTAGAGTTGGAGCGGGCAACTCCTACAATGAGCAGTTCTTC	CSARVGAGNSYNEQFF
TRBJ2-1	TRBV27	few	TRBD2	TGTGCCAGCAGCCAGGGCGGGAGGGGGTACAATGAGCAGTTCTTC	CASSQGGRGYNEQFF
TRBJ2-3	TRBV24-1	NA	TRBD2	TGTGCCACCAGTGATTTTCTAGCGGGAGGTCCCGATACGCAGTATTTT	CATSDFLAGGPDTQYF
TRBJ1-3	TRBV6-1	NA	NA	TGTGCCAGCAGTCGGTTGGACGCGGGAAACACCATATATTTT	CASSRLDAGNTIYF
TRBJ2-7	TRBV28	many	TRBD1	TGTGCCAGCAGGCCCGGGACAGGGAGGGGCTCCTACGAGCAGTACTTC	CASRPGTGRGSYEQYF
TRBJ1-2	TRBV28	many	NA	TGTGCCAGCAGTCGGATGGGCTATGGCTACACCTTC	CASSRMGYGYTF
TRBJ2-1	TRBV6-1	few	NA	TGTGCCAGCAGGGGACTCGGAGGGCCGTTATACAATGAGCAGTTCTTC	CASRGLGGPLYNEQFF
TRBJ2-7	TRBV12-3/TRBV12-4	many	TRBD2	TGTGCCAGCAGTTTCGCGGGAGGATCGGGCGAGCAGTACTTC	CASSFAGGSGEQYF
TRBJ2-7	TRBV15	few	NA	TGTGCCACCAGCCGGGTCCTTGAGGGTGGCGAGCAGTACTTC	CATSRVLEGGEQYF
TRBJ2-3	TRBV6-5	NA	TRBD1	TGTGCCAGCAGTTACGGCTGGACAGGGGCAGATACGCAGTATTTT	CASSYGWTGADTQYF
TRBJ2-3	TRBV2	many	NA	TGTGCCAGCAAGCCTAGCACAGATACGCAGTATTTT	CASKPSTDTQYF
TRBJ2-7	TRBV13	NA	TRBD1	TGTGCCAGCAGTTCCGGGGACAGGCGCGGCCACGAGCAGTACTTC	CASSSGDRRGHEQYF
TRBJ1-6	TRBV18	NA	NA	TGTGCCAGCTCACCTTCGAATCCCTATAATTCACCCCTCCACTTT	CASSPSNPYNSPLHF
TRBJ2-3	TRBV9	NA	NA	TGTGCCAGCAGCCGGGAGTTCACAGATACGCAGTATTTT	CASSREFTDTQYF
TRBJ1-1	TRBV10-3	few	NA	TGTGCCATCAGTGAGAGAGGCGGCACTGAAGCTTTCTTT	CAISERGGTEAFF
TRBJ1-6	TRBV28	many	TRBD1	TGTGCCAGCAGACCTCCCGGGACAGGGGAGACTTCACCCCTCCACTTT	CASRPPGTGETSPLHF
TRBJ2-7	TRBV6-5	NA	TRBD1	TGTGCCAGCAGTTACACCGGACAGGGGGCTCGGAACGAGCAGTACTTC	CASSYTGQGARNEQYF